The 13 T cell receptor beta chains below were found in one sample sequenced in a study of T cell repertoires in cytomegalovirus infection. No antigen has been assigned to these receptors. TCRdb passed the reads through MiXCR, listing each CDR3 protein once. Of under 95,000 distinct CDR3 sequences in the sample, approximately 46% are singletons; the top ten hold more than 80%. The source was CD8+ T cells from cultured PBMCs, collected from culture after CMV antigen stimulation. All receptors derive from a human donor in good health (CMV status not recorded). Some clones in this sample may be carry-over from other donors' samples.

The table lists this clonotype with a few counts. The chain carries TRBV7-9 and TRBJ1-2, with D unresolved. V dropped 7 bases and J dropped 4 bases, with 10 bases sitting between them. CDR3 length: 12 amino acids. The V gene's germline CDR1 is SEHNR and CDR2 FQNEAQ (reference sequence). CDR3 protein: CASTIQTYGYTF. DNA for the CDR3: TGTGCCAGCACCATCCAGACCTATGGCTACACCTTC.

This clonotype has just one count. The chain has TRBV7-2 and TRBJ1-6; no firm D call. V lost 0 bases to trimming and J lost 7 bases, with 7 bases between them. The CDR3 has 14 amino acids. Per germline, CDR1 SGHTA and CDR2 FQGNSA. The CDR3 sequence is CASSLARINSPLHF. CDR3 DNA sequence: TGTGCCAGCAGCTTAGCTAGGATCAATTCACCCCTCCACTTT.

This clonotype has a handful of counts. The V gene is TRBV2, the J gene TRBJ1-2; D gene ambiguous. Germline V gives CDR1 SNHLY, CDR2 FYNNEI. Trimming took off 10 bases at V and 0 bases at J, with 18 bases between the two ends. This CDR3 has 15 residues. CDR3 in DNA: TGTGCCACCACCCCCCGGCACCAAGCTAACTATGGCTACACCTTC. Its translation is CATTPRHQANYGYTF.

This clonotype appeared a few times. CDR3 nucleotides: TGTGCCAGCAGTCTCGGCCGCTACGAGCAGTACTTC. Its translation: CASSLGRYEQYF. The V and J genes are TRBV12-3 or TRBV12-4 and TRBJ2-7, with D uncertain. This CDR3 contains 12 residues. Trimming took 5 bases from V and 3 from J, leaving 8 bases between them.

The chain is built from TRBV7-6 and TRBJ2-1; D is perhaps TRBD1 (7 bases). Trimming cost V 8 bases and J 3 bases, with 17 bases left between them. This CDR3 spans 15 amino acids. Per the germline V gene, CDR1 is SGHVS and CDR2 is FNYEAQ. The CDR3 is CASGRGQGDYNEQFF. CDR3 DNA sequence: TGTGCCAGCGGACGGGGGCAGGGGGACTACAATGAGCAGTTCTTC.

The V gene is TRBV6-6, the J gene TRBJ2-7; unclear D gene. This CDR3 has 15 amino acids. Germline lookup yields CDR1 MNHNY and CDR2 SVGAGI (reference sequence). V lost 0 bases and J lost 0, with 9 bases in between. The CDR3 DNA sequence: TGTGCCAGCAGTTACTCCGCCAGGAGCTCCTACGAGCAGTACTTC. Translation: CASSYSARSSYEQYF.

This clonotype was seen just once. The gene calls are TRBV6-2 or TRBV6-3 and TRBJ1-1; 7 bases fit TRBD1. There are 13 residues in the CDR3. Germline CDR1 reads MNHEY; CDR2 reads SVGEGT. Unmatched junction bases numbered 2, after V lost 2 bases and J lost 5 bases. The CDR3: CASSYDRETEAFF. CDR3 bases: TGTGCCAGCAGTTACGACAGGGAAACTGAAGCTTTCTTT.

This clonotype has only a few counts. The CDR3 nucleotides read TGTGCCAGCAGCTTAGAAGCGGACAGGGACTACAATGAGCAGTTCTTC. It is translated as CASSLEADRDYNEQFF. The chain has TRBV11-2 and TRBJ2-1; 8 bases align to TRBD1. The V gene end was trimmed by 0 bases and the J gene end by 3 bases; junction bases not matched to a gene: 4. The CDR3 has 16 amino acids. Germline V gene data show CDR1 as SGHAT and CDR2 as FQNNGV.

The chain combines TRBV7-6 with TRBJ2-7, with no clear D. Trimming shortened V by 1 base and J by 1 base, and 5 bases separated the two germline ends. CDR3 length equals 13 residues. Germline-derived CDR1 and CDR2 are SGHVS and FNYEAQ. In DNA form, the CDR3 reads TGTGCCAGCAGCTTAGGAGCGTCCTACGAGCAGTACTTC. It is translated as CASSLGASYEQYF. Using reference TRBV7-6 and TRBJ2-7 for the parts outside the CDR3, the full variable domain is GAGVSQSPRYKVTKRGQDVALRCDPISGHVSLYWYRQALGQGPEFLTYFNYEAQQDKSGLPNDRFSAERPEGSISTLTIQRTEQRDSAMYRCASSLGASYEQYFGPGTRLTVT.

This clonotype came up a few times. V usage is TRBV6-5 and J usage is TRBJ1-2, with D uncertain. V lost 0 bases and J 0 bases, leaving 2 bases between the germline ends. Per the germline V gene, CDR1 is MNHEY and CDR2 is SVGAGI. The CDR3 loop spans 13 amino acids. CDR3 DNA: TGTGCCAGCAGTTACTCGGCTAACTATGGCTACACCTTC. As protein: CASSYSANYGYTF.

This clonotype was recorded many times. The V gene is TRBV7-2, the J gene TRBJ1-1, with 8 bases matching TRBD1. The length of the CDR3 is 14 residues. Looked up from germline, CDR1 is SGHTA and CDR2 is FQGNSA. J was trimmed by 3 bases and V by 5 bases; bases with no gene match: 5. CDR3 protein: CASSPDRGDTEAFF. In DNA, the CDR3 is TGTGCCAGCAGCCCTGACAGGGGAGACACTGAAGCTTTCTTT.

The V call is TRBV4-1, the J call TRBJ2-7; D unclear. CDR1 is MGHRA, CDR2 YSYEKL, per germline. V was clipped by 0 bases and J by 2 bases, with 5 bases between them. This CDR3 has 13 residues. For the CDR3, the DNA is TGCGCCAGCAGCCAAGACAGCGCCTACGAGCAGTACTTC. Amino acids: CASSQDSAYEQYF.

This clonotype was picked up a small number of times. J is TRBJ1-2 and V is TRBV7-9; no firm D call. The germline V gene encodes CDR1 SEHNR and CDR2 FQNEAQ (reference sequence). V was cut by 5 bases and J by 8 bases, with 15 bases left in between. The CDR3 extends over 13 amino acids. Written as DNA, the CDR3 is TGTGCCAGCAGCCTGGACCCAGCGAGGGGCTACACCTTC. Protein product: CASSLDPARGYTF.